The 17 T cell receptor beta chains below come from one sample, sequenced in a study of cytomegalovirus exposure and HLA in healthy donors. The PCR employed 60 Vbeta primers together with 13 Jbeta primers. The table came from immunoSEQ multiplex PCR; TCRdb's copy has only in-frame clones and leaves some out. This table has some 190,000 clones, roughly a tenth appearing once. Sequencing was performed on PBMCs. These receptors originate from a woman under 40 in good health and CMV-seropositive.

This chain uses TRBV5-1 with TRBJ2-5; 7 nucleotides agree with TRBD2. Germline-derived CDR1 and CDR2 are SGHRS and YFSETQ. Losses at the gene ends were 0 bases for V and 7 bases for J; bases not matched to a gene: 12. This CDR3 is built from 16 residues. The CDR3 here is CASSLEASGPLGTQYF. As DNA, the CDR3 is TGCGCCAGCAGCTTGGAGGCTAGCGGTCCCTTGGGGACCCAGTACTTC.

This clone has just a few counts. J is TRBJ1-2 and V is TRBV6-1; 7 bases align to TRBD1. V trimming: 6 bases; J trimming: 7 bases; junction bases outside the gene matches: 5. The germline V gene encodes CDR1 MNHNS and CDR2 SASEGT. The CDR3 consists of 12 residues. CDR3 loop: CASRRQGGGYTF. CDR3 bases: TGTGCCAGCAGGCGACAGGGAGGTGGCTACACCTTC.

This clone has only a few counts. V gene TRBV15 combines with J gene TRBJ1-5; D gene unclear. Per the germline V gene, CDR1 is LNHNV and CDR2 is YYDKDF (reference sequence). Trimming pared 0 bases from V and 3 bases from J, leaving 12 bases between. This CDR3 spans 16 amino acids. CDR3 region: CATSRDLGRANQPQHF. The CDR3 DNA reads TGTGCCACCAGCAGAGATCTGGGCAGAGCCAATCAGCCCCAGCATTTT. The whole variable domain, remainder taken from reference TRBV15 and TRBJ1-5, is DAMVIQNPRYQVTQFGKPVTLSCSQTLNHNVMYWYQQKSSQAPKLLFHYYDKDFNNEADTPDNFQSRRPNTSFCFLDIRSPGLGDTAMYLCATSRDLGRANQPQHFGDGTRLSIL.

This clone was detected only a few times. This rearrangement joins TRBV30 to TRBJ1-5, with unresolved D. This CDR3 is 13 amino acids long. The germline gives CDR1 GTSNPN, CDR2 SVGIG (reference sequence). V was trimmed by 4 bases and J by 0 bases, leaving 7 bases between them. The CDR3 protein is CAWNGDSNQPQHF. CDR3 in DNA: TGTGCCTGGAACGGGGATAGCAATCAGCCCCAGCATTTT. Combining the CDR3 with reference TRBV30 and TRBJ1-5 gives the whole variable domain SQTIHQWPATLVQPVGSPLSLECTVEGTSNPNLYWYRQAAGRGLQLLFYSVGIGQISSEVPQNLSASRPQDRQFILSSKKLLLSDSGFYLCAWNGDSNQPQHFGDGTRLSIL.

The chain carries TRBV5-5 and TRBJ2-1, with D perhaps matching TRBD1 (5 bases). Between the trimmed V and J ends, which lost 1 base and 10 bases, there was a span of 15 bases. CDR3 size: 14 residues. The germline CDR1 and CDR2 sequences are SGHKS and YYEKEE (reference sequence). CDR3 sequence: CASSLFPGSGEQFF. The CDR3 bases are TGTGCCAGCAGCTTGTTTCCAGGTTCAGGGGAGCAGTTCTTC.

The V and J genes are TRBV5-6 and TRBJ1-2, with TRBD1 matching 10 bases. The CDR3 sequence is 15 residues long. V dropped 0 bases and J dropped 8; count of bases not matched to a gene: 7. The germline V gene has CDR1 SGHDT and CDR2 YYEEEE. The CDR3 reads CASSLGTGGPWGYTF. CDR3 in DNA: TGTGCCAGCAGCTTGGGGACAGGGGGGCCGTGGGGCTACACCTTC. Drawing the rest from reference TRBV5-6 and TRBJ1-2, the complete variable domain is DAGVTQSPTHLIKTRGQQVTLRCSPKSGHDTVSWYQQALGQGPQFIFQYYEEEERQRGNFPDRFSGHQFPNYSSELNVNALLLGDSALYLCASSLGTGGPWGYTFGSGTRLTVV.

The chain links TRBV14 to TRBJ1-3; TRBD1 is a possible D gene (6 bases). The germline CDR1 and CDR2 sequences are SGHDN and FVKESK. V gave up 2 bases and J gave up 2 bases, with 10 bases separating them. The CDR3 consists of 15 residues. CDR3 sequence: CASSQYRAPGNTIYF. The CDR3 DNA reads TGTGCCAGCAGCCAATACAGGGCCCCTGGAAACACCATATATTTT. Looking up the rest from reference TRBV14 and TRBJ1-3 gives the full variable domain: EAGVTQFPSHSVIEKGQTVTLRCDPISGHDNLYWYRRVMGKEIKFLLHFVKESKQDESGMPNNRFLAERTGGTYSTLKVQPAELEDSGVYFCASSQYRAPGNTIYFGEGSWLTVV.

This clone was picked up a small number of times. The chain uses TRBV27 and TRBJ2-2; TRBD1 might be the D (6 bases). Germline V CDR1 and CDR2: MNHEY, SMNVEV (reference sequence). V lost 3 bases and J 6 bases, leaving 17 bases between the germline ends. The length of the CDR3 is 16 residues. In nucleotides, the CDR3 is TGTGCCAGCAGTTTGGGGGCAGGGGCAGTGTCCGGGGAGCTGTTTTTT. Protein: CASSLGAGAVSGELFF.

The table lists this clone with a few counts. The chain combines TRBV30 with TRBJ2-7; the match to TRBD2 covers 15 bases. V lost 3 bases to trimming and J lost 3 bases; unmatched junction nucleotides: 18. This CDR3 has 20 residues. Germline V gives CDR1 GTSNPN, CDR2 SVGIG (reference sequence). The DNA of the CDR3 is TGTGCCTGGAGGGGATATACGGGACTAGCGGGAGGAAGGGCTTTCTACGAGCAGTACTTC. It translates to CAWRGYTGLAGGRAFYEQYF.

This clone has just a few counts. The rearrangement joins TRBV6-5 to TRBJ2-5; D might be TRBD2 (5 bases). The CDR3 contains 13 residues. V was cut by 5 bases and J by 4 bases, with 11 bases left in between. The germline V gene has CDR1 MNHEY and CDR2 SVGAGI. CDR3 in amino acids: CASSTGLGETQYF. In DNA form, the CDR3 reads TGTGCCAGCAGTACCGGACTGGGAGAGACCCAGTACTTC.

CDR3 loop: CASSVATGSGVTDTQYF. CDR3 bases: TGTGCCAGCAGCGTAGCTACGGGGAGCGGGGTCACAGATACGCAGTATTTT. V and J are TRBV9 and TRBJ2-3; 7 nucleotides align to TRBD2. J gave up 2 bases and V 0 bases, and 9 bases lay outside the gene matches. Germline CDR1 reads SGDLS; CDR2 reads YYNGEE. The CDR3 covers 17 residues.

This clone was detected a few times. The chain combines TRBV27 with TRBJ1-2, with D maybe TRBD1 (5 bases). Germline V CDR1 and CDR2: MNHEY, SMNVEV (reference sequence). This CDR3 has 14 amino acids. Trimming cost V 3 bases and J 5 bases, with 13 bases left between them. In DNA form, the CDR3 reads TGTGCCAGCAGTTTTGGGCGGGGGAGGTATGGCTACACCTTC. It yields the protein CASSFGRGRYGYTF.

This CDR3 reads CASSLAGASEAFF. CDR3 bases: TGTGCCAGCAGCTTAGCGGGGGCCTCTGAAGCTTTCTTT. The V and J genes are TRBV7-8 and TRBJ1-1, with a possible D match to TRBD1 (6 bases). CDR3 size: 13 residues. Trimming removed 0 bases at V and 6 bases at J, with 8 bases between. Germline assignment: CDR1 SGHVS and CDR2 FQNEAQ.

This clone was found many times. This chain uses TRBV7-9 with TRBJ2-1, with 9 bases identical to TRBD2. The CDR3 is made up of 14 amino acids. Germline lookup yields CDR1 SEHNR and CDR2 FQNEAQ (reference sequence). V lost 4 bases to trimming and J lost 7 bases; unmatched junction nucleotides: 5. The DNA for the CDR3 is TGTGCCAGCAGCTACTTAGCGGGAGTAAATGAGCAGTTCTTC. This gives the protein CASSYLAGVNEQFF.

V usage is TRBV11-3 and J usage is TRBJ2-3; TRBD2 matches at 11 bases. Losses at the gene ends were 1 base for V and 2 bases for J; bases not matched to a gene: 8. In germline, CDR1 is SGHNT, CDR2 YENEEA. This CDR3 is built from 18 residues. The CDR3: CASSLGVSGLAATDTQYF. The CDR3 DNA is TGTGCCAGCAGCTTAGGCGTTTCGGGACTAGCGGCCACAGATACGCAGTATTTT.

This rearrangement joins TRBV27 to TRBJ1-1, with a weak D call TRBD1 (6 bases). V dropped 5 bases and J dropped 1 base, with 20 bases sitting between them. The CDR3 extends over 17 amino acids. Per the germline V gene, CDR1 is MNHEY and CDR2 is SMNVEV (reference sequence). The CDR3 bases are TGTGCCAGCAGTCCCTTCGGGACAAGGGTTCAGAACACTGAAGCTTTCTTT. Translated: CASSPFGTRVQNTEAFF.

The DNA for the CDR3 is TGCGCCAGCAGCCCAAATAGCGGGGGACCCTACGAGCAGTACTTC. It codes for CASSPNSGGPYEQYF. This chain connects TRBV5-1 to TRBJ2-7; TRBD2 matches 9 bases. The CDR3 is 15 residues long. CDR1 SGHRS and CDR2 YFSETQ come from the germline V gene. The V gene end was trimmed by 4 bases and the J gene end by 2 bases; junction bases not matched to a gene: 7.